This T cell receptor beta chain was captured by sequencing in a study of cytomegalovirus exposure and HLA in healthy donors. Study-level results: The later analysis indicated that the majority of CMV-associated TCR beta chains appeared HLA-restricted. Presence/absence comparisons presumed near-even sequencing depth among donors. An analysis that was carried out later associated some 17,000 TCR beta sequences with HLA alleles at 0.05 false discovery rate.

This clone was found once. Its target is not known. This CDR3 is built from 13 residues. The V and J ends lost 6 bases and 9 bases respectively, with 18 bases between them. CDR1 and CDR2 (germline): SNHLY, FYNNEI. Both 60 Vbeta primers and 13 Jbeta primers went into the PCR. Profiling relied on immunoSEQ multiplex PCR, and the TCRdb table lists in-frame clones only, not all of them. Of 130,000 or so clones detected, 74% appear once; the ten largest clones hold over 5%. This sequence was found in a man aged 40-49 years in good health and CMV-seropositive. Material: PBMCs. The gene calls are TRBV2 and TRBJ2-7; D is perhaps TRBD2 (6 bases). The CDR3 region is CASSGGLAEGQYF. The CDR3 DNA sequence: TGTGCCAGCAGCGGGGGACTCGCAGAGGGGCAGTACTTC.